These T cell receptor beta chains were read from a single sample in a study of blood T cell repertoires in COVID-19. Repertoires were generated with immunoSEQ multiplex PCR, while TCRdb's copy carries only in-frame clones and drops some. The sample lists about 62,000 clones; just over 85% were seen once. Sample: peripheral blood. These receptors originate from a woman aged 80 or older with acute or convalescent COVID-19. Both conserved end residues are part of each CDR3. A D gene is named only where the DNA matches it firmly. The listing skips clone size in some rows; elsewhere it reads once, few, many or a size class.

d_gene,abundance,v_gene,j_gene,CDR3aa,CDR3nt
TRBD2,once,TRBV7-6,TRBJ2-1,CASSAHQSSGGANEQFF,TGTGCCAGCAGCGCCCACCAATCTAGCGGGGGGGCCAATGAGCAGTTCTTC
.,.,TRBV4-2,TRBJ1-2,CASSQDPDTYGYTF,TGTGCCAGCAGCCAAGACCCCGACACCTATGGCTACACCTTC
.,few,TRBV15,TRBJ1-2,CATSRLQGYEYGYTF,TGTGCCACCAGCAGATTGCAGGGGTATGAGTATGGCTACACCTTC
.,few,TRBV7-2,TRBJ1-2,CASSFGVNYGYTF,TGTGCCAGCAGCTTTGGAGTTAACTATGGCTACACCTTC
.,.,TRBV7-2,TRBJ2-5,CASSLTPPSLTSLRETQYF,TGTGCCAGCAGCTTAACCCCTCCCTCCCTGACTAGTCTGCGGGAGACCCAGTACTTC
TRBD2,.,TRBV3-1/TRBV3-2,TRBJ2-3,CASAFGGAKDTQYF,TGTGCCAGCGCCTTCGGGGGGGCCAAGGATACGCAGTATTTT
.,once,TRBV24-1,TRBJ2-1,CATSAGLDEQFF,TGTGCCACCAGTGCAGGGCTTGATGAGCAGTTCTTC
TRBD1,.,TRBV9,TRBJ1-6,CASSGTGTGVPPLHF,TGTGCCAGCAGCGGGACCGGGACAGGGGTTCCACCCCTCCACTTT
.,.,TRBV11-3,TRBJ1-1,CASSLVLNSGITEAFF,TGTGCCAGCAGCTTAGTATTGAATTCCGGTATCACTGAAGCTTTCTTT
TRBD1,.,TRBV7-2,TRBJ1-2,CASSSSTGQYYGYTF,TGTGCCAGCAGCTCCTCGACGGGACAGTACTATGGCTACACCTTC
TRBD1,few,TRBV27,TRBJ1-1,CASRVQGARTEAFF,TGTGCCAGCAGGGTACAGGGGGCGCGGACTGAAGCTTTCTTT
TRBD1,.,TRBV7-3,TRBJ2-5,CASRRGQTEETQYF,TGTGCCAGCAGGAGGGGACAGACAGAAGAGACCCAGTACTTC
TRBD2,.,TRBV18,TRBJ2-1,CASSATSGRYNEQFF,TGTGCCAGCTCAGCGACTAGCGGGAGGTACAATGAGCAGTTCTTC
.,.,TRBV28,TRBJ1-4,CASVTGNEKLFF,TGTGCCAGTGTGACAGGTAATGAAAAACTGTTTTTT
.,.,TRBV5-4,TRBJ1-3,CASSQTRGPGNTIYF,TGTGCCAGCAGCCAAACCCGAGGCCCTGGAAACACCATATATTTT
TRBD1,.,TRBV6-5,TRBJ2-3,CASSYHGTATTDTQYF,TGTGCCAGCAGTTACCACGGGACAGCCACTACCGATACGCAGTATTTT
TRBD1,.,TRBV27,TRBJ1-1,CASRDGTGATEAFF,TGTGCCAGCAGAGACGGGACAGGGGCGACTGAAGCTTTCTTT
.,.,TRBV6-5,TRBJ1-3,CASSYSGGITGNTIYF,TGTGCCAGCAGTTACTCCGGGGGAATCACTGGAAACACCATATATTTT
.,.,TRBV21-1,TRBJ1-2,CASSKGGWRFYGYTF,TGTGCCAGCAGCAAGGGTGGTTGGCGGTTCTATGGCTACACCTTC
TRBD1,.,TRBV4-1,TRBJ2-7,CASSQESYHRGAYEQYF,TGCGCCAGCAGCCAGGAAAGTTATCACAGGGGGGCCTACGAGCAGTACTTC
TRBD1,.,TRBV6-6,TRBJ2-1,CASSGSGTATYNEQFF,TGTGCCAGCAGTGGATCCGGGACAGCCACTTACAATGAGCAGTTCTTC
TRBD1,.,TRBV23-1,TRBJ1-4,CASSDRQGAHEKLFF,TGCGCCAGCAGCGATAGACAGGGGGCGCATGAAAAACTGTTTTTT
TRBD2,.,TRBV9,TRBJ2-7,CASSVASGGPPYEQYF,TGTGCCAGCAGCGTAGCTAGCGGGGGGCCCCCCTACGAGCAGTACTTC
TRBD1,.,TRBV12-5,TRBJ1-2,CASGLNLGRGANYGYTF,TGTGCTAGTGGTTTAAACCTGGGCAGGGGGGCTAACTATGGCTACACCTTC
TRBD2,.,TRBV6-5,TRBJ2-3,CASSRGTREDTQYF,TGTGCCAGCAGCCGTGGGACTAGAGAAGATACGCAGTATTTT
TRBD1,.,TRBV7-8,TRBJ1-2,CASSLAGQGAHGYTF,TGTGCCAGCAGCTTAGCTGGACAGGGGGCTCATGGCTACACCTTC
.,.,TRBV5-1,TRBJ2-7,CASSSDTSSVEQYF,TGCGCCAGCAGCTCAGACACCTCATCGGTCGAGCAGTACTTC
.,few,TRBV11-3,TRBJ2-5,CASSLGDSQETQYF,TGTGCCAGCAGCTTAGGTGACAGCCAAGAGACCCAGTACTTC
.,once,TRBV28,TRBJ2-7,CASSLIGAYEQYF,TGTGCCAGCAGTTTGATAGGGGCCTACGAGCAGTACTTC
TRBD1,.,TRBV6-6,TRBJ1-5,CASIQGSGQPQHF,TGTGCCAGCATACAGGGGAGTGGTCAGCCCCAGCATTTT
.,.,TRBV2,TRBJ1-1,CASSEPPPRARRAFF,TGTGCCAGCAGTGAGCCCCCTCCGAGGGCCCGAAGGGCTTTCTTT
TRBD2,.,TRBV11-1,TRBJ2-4,CASSSSGGGDKNIQYF,TGTGCCAGCAGCTCCTCGGGGGGAGGAGACAAAAACATTCAGTACTTC
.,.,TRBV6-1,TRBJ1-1,CASSYEGMNTEAFF,TGTGCCAGCAGTTATGAGGGAATGAACACTGAAGCTTTCTTT
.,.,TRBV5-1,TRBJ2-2,CASSLGQVRELFF,TGCGCCAGCAGCTTGGGACAAGTGAGGGAGCTGTTTTTT
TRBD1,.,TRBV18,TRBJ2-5,CASSRWTGGETQYF,TGTGCCAGCTCGCGATGGACAGGGGGAGAGACCCAGTACTTC
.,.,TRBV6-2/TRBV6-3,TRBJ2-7,CASSPTPLDSRKYF,TGTGCCAGCAGTCCCACCCCCCTGGACAGCAGGAAGTACTTC
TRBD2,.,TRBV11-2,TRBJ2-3,CASSISTSGTYWF,TGTGCCAGCAGCATTTCGACTAGCGGGACGTACTGGTTT
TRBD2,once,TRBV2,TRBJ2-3,CASSFSGQLQYF,TGTGCCAGCAGTTTTAGCGGGCAACTGCAGTATTTT